This record covers a single T cell receptor (beta chain). These data originate in a study of blood T cell repertoires in COVID-19. Profiling relied on immunoSEQ multiplex PCR, and the TCRdb table lists in-frame clones only, not all of them. The sample records 270,000 or so clones, around 89% being singletons. The CDR3 sequence is 15 residues long. CDR1 is LGHNA and CDR2 is YSLEER in the germline V gene. The V gene lost 6 bases and the J gene lost 3 bases, with 14 bases spanning the gap. The TCR was taken from a woman in her 30s with acute COVID-19. V and J are TRBV4-3 and TRBJ2-2; D unresolved. Sequenced material: PBMCs or T cells enriched from blood (not recorded which). DNA of the CDR3: TGCGCCAGCAGTCACACCAGCGACGACACCGGGGAGCTGTTTTTT. It translates to CASSHTSDDTGELFF.